This entry lists 11 T cell receptor beta chains sequenced from one sample in a study of T-cell memory formation after mild COVID-19. MiXCR was run by TCRdb on the 5' RACE reads, yielding one entry per CDR3 protein. The sample comprises fewer than 300,000 distinct CDR3 sequences, 16% of which are singletons, and roughly a fifth rests with the top ten. Sequencing was carried out using PBMCs or a T cell subset sorted from them (not recorded which). These receptors all come from a man younger than 30 who had mild COVID-19 (a few samples of this study predate the infection). Cell type and time point are not known.

This clonotype appeared once. This chain uses TRBV28 with TRBJ2-2, with D unclear. CDR3 length: 14 amino acids. With 5 bases removed from V and 3 bases from J, the gap between germline ends came to 10 bases. Looked up from germline, CDR1 is MDHEN and CDR2 is SYDVKM. The CDR3 loop is CASSPPRDTGELFF. In DNA form, the CDR3 reads TGTGCCAGCAGTCCGCCCCGGGACACCGGGGAGCTGTTTTTT.

This clonotype has a handful of counts. The chain couples TRBV12-3 or TRBV12-4 to TRBJ2-1; 8 bases line up with TRBD2. V shed 2 bases, J shed 8 bases, and the junction held 5 bases outside the gene matches. This CDR3 region has 14 residues. CDR3 sequence reads: CASSLREGRHEQFF. The CDR3 bases are TGTGCCAGCAGTTTACGGGAGGGGAGACATGAGCAGTTCTTC.

The chain combines TRBV5-1 with TRBJ2-3; a weak D match, TRBD2 (6 bases). The V gene lost 7 bases and the J gene lost 2 bases, with 11 bases spanning the gap. CDR1 is SGHRS and CDR2 is YFSETQ in the germline V gene. This CDR3 contains 13 residues. The CDR3 protein is CASGGEATDTQYF. For the CDR3, the DNA is TGCGCCAGCGGCGGGGAGGCCACAGATACGCAGTATTTT.

This clonotype occurred a few times. J is TRBJ2-1 and V is TRBV5-1, with D possibly TRBD2 on 6 matching bases. The CDR3 length is 15 residues. Germline V gene lookup returns CDR1 SGHRS and CDR2 YFSETQ. V lost 0 bases, J lost 1 base, and 8 bases lay in between. The CDR3 protein is CASSLGGDSYNEQFF. The CDR3 DNA reads as TGCGCCAGCAGCTTGGGCGGGGATTCCTACAATGAGCAGTTCTTC.

This clonotype was counted a few times. The V call is TRBV7-2, the J call TRBJ2-5; the D gene is possibly TRBD2 (6 bases). V was trimmed by 3 bases and J by 4 bases, leaving 15 bases between them. This CDR3 spans 15 amino acids. Germline values: CDR1 SGHTA, CDR2 FQGNSA. The CDR3 protein is CASSFGAGGRETQYF. DNA of the CDR3: TGTGCCAGCAGCTTCGGGGCCGGGGGAAGAGAGACCCAGTACTTC.

In this sample, this clonotype turned up a few times. The chain uses TRBV7-6 and TRBJ1-1; D not certain. From germline, CDR1 is SGHVS and CDR2 FNYEAQ. This CDR3 is built from 12 residues. V was cut by 5 bases and J by 5 bases, with 9 bases left in between. The CDR3 DNA reads TGTGCCAGCAGCAAAATTGGGACTGAAGCTTTCTTT. Protein sequence: CASSKIGTEAFF.

The CDR3 loop reads CASSAVQGSNSPLHF. The CDR3 coding sequence is TGTGCCAGCAGTGCCGTACAGGGGAGTAATTCACCCCTCCACTTT. The genes are TRBV12-3 or TRBV12-4 and TRBJ1-6; 7 nucleotides align to TRBD1. This CDR3 is built from 15 residues. Unmatched junction bases numbered 7, after V lost 5 bases and J lost 6 bases.

The V and J genes are TRBV20-1 and TRBJ1-1; D gene uncertain. This CDR3 has 13 amino acids. CDR1 and CDR2 from the germline V gene are DFQATT and SNEGSKA (reference sequence). V lost 6 bases and J lost 0, with 11 bases in between. The CDR3 coding sequence is TGCAGTGCCCCCTCGGGGTTGAACACTGAAGCTTTCTTT. This encodes CSAPSGLNTEAFF.

This clonotype was observed a handful of times. An end of the junction does not agree with germline; a read error may underlie this. The rearrangement uses TRBV7-2 and TRBJ1-5; unclear D gene. CDR3 length: 13 residues. Germline V CDR1 and CDR2: SGHTA, FQGNSA. The CDR3 sequence: CASSVAVDQPQHF. As DNA, the CDR3 is TGTGCCAGCAGCGTAGCGGTTGATCAGCCCCAGCATTTT.

This clonotype has only a few counts. The V gene is TRBV7-9, the J gene TRBJ1-4; D not resolved. V lost 0 bases to trimming and J lost 6 bases, with 8 bases between them. Germline assignment: CDR1 SEHNR and CDR2 FQNEAQ (reference sequence). The CDR3 runs 14 residues. CDR3 loop: CASSLAGMDEKLFF. The CDR3, as DNA: TGTGCCAGCAGCTTAGCGGGAATGGATGAAAAACTGTTTTTT.

The V call is TRBV20-1, the J call TRBJ2-3; D gene uncertain. The CDR3 runs 16 residues. Trimming cost V 6 bases and J 2 bases, with 21 bases left between them. Germline CDR1 and CDR2: DFQATT and SNEGSKA (reference sequence). CDR3 residues: CSAPNWRATYTDTQYF. As DNA, the CDR3 is TGCAGTGCCCCCAACTGGAGAGCAACATACACAGATACGCAGTATTTT.